The entry that follows covers one T cell receptor (beta chain) sequence. The data are from a study of T cell responses to AZD1222 COVID-19 vaccine. CDR1 is SGHTS and CDR2 is YDEGEE in the germline V gene. The CDR3 runs 16 residues. V was pared by 0 bases and J by 8 bases, with 20 bases between. Clones were sequenced by immunoSEQ multiplex PCR, and TCRdb holds only the in-frame ones, with some missing. The sample lists about 130,000 clones, over 75% seen once, with more than 5.5% in the top ten. This receptor was taken from an adult who received the AZD1222 COVID-19 vaccine. Sequenced here: peripheral blood, sampled 28 days after the second AZD1222 dose. The chain couples TRBV5-8 to TRBJ1-2; D is unresolved. The CDR3, as DNA: TGTGCCAGCAGCTTGGAGATTCGGTCCACACCTGGCGGCTACACCTTC. It encodes CASSLEIRSTPGGYTF.